A selection of T cell receptor beta chains follows, all from one sample in a study of blood T cells in healthy people across ages. TCRdb reprocessed the 5' RACE reads with MiXCR, giving one entry per CDR3 protein. The sample holds approximately 880,000 distinct CDR3 sequences, roughly 52% seen once. Sequencing was performed on blood. The receptors shown here come from a man under 40 in good health. The CDR3 runs from the conserved cysteine through the conserved F or W. Fields, in order: D gene, V gene, J gene, clone size, CDR3 protein, CDR3 DNA. D genes are given only for firm matches. Clone size is given for some rows only: seen once, a few or many times, or a class if the clone is expanded.

TRBD2	TRBV20-1	TRBJ2-1	.	CSARDVRLAGEFDNEQFF	TGCAGTGCTAGAGACGTAAGACTAGCGGGAGAGTTCGACAATGAGCAGTTCTTC
TRBD2	TRBV10-3	TRBJ2-1	few	CAISESTGRGSSYNEQFF	TGTGCCATCAGTGAGTCGACGGGGCGGGGGAGCTCCTACAATGAGCAGTTCTTC
.	TRBV12-3/TRBV12-4	TRBJ2-5	few	CASSSGPQQETQYF	TGTGCCAGCAGTTCGGGCCCCCAGCAAGAGACCCAGTACTTC
.	TRBV12-3/TRBV12-4	TRBJ2-1	.	CASSGGRRVKNEQFF	TGTGCCAGCAGTGGGGGACGTCGGGTAAAAAATGAGCAGTTCTTC
.	TRBV20-1	TRBJ1-2	.	CSARDEVGKANYGYTF	TGCAGTGCTAGAGATGAGGTCGGGAAAGCTAACTATGGCTACACCTTC
.	TRBV20-1	TRBJ1-2	few	CSASHGFNYGYTF	TGCAGTGCTAGTCACGGGTTCAACTATGGCTACACCTTC
TRBD1	TRBV20-1	TRBJ1-1	few	CSARDPGQGANTEAFF	TGCAGTGCTAGAGATCCGGGACAGGGGGCGAACACTGAAGCTTTCTTT
.	TRBV20-1	TRBJ1-1	.	CSAPSLGGTEAFF	TGCAGTGCGCCCTCTCTGGGGGGCACTGAAGCTTTCTTT
TRBD2	TRBV5-1	TRBJ2-1	.	CASSLYGGASDEQFF	TGCGCCAGCAGCTTGTACGGGGGGGCTTCGGATGAGCAGTTCTTC
.	TRBV9	TRBJ1-3	.	CASKDSGNTIYF	TGTGCCAGCAAGGACTCTGGAAACACCATATATTTT
.	TRBV6-1	TRBJ1-4	.	CASSEGWGGNEKLFF	TGTGCCAGCAGTGAAGGGTGGGGCGGTAATGAAAAACTGTTTTTT
.	TRBV29-1	TRBJ1-5	.	CSPAVPQHF	TGCAGCCCAGCAGTGCCCCAGCATTTT
.	TRBV27	TRBJ1-2	few	CATGQPQGGAYGYTF	TGTGCCACCGGACAGCCCCAAGGCGGGGCCTATGGCTACACCTTC
TRBD2	TRBV24-1	TRBJ2-3	.	CATSDHNPSGGSTDTQYF	TGTGCCACCAGTGATCATAATCCTAGCGGGGGTAGCACAGATACGCAGTATTTT
.	TRBV6-1	TRBJ2-5	.	CASSASMGLQETQYF	TGTGCCAGCAGTGCGTCGATGGGGCTCCAAGAGACCCAGTACTTC
.	TRBV27	TRBJ2-6	few	CASRRTALSGANVLTF	TGTGCCAGCAGGCGGACAGCACTCTCTGGGGCCAACGTCCTGACTTTC
TRBD1	TRBV4-2	TRBJ2-1	few	CASSQDTPGGNEQFF	TGTGCCAGCAGCCAAGATACCCCAGGGGGCAATGAGCAGTTCTTC
.	TRBV4-3	TRBJ2-3	.	CASPNGSEAQMSQYF	TGCGCCAGCCCCAACGGTTCGGAGGCACAGATGTCGCAGTATTTT
.	TRBV29-1	TRBJ1-1	few	CSPSVLPEAFF	TGCAGTCCTTCCGTCCTTCCTGAAGCTTTCTTT
TRBD1	TRBV25-1	TRBJ2-1	.	CASSEPGTGGDEQFF	TGTGCCAGCAGTGAACCCGGGACAGGGGGCGATGAGCAGTTCTTC
.	TRBV21-1	TRBJ1-4	.	CASSKGGPGRDEKLFF	TGTGCCAGCAGCAAAGGCGGACCAGGGCGCGATGAAAAACTGTTTTTT
TRBD2	TRBV3-1	TRBJ2-1	.	CASSQEVGLSDEQFF	TGTGCCAGCAGCCAAGAAGTGGGACTAAGCGATGAGCAGTTCTTC
.	TRBV6-5	TRBJ2-2	.	CASSLIPGAGGELFF	TGTGCCAGCAGCCTGATTCCGGGGGCTGGCGGGGAGCTGTTTTTT
TRBD1	TRBV2	TRBJ2-3	few	CASRGTGNTDTQYF	TGTGCCAGCAGGGGGACAGGGAATACAGATACGCAGTATTTT
TRBD2	TRBV5-1	TRBJ2-3	many	CASSLATSGGNTDTQYF	TGCGCCAGCAGCTTGGCGACTAGCGGGGGGAACACAGATACGCAGTATTTT
.	TRBV29-1	TRBJ1-2	.	CSALPGTYGYTF	TGCAGCGCCTTACCGGGTACCTATGGCTACACCTTC
.	TRBV20-1	TRBJ1-6	.	CSARSLSLLASPLHF	TGCAGTGCTCGATCGTTGTCCCTCCTCGCCTCACCCCTCCACTTT
.	TRBV20-1	TRBJ2-1	.	CSAPPTGESYNEQFF	TGCAGTGCCCCTCCCACGGGGGAATCCTACAATGAGCAGTTCTTC
.	TRBV5-1	TRBJ2-7	few	CASSWNRDKGEQYF	TGCGCCAGCAGCTGGAACCGGGACAAGGGCGAGCAGTACTTC
.	TRBV5-1	TRBJ2-5	.	CASSLFIGDQETQYF	TGCGCCAGCAGCTTGTTTATAGGGGACCAAGAGACCCAGTACTTC